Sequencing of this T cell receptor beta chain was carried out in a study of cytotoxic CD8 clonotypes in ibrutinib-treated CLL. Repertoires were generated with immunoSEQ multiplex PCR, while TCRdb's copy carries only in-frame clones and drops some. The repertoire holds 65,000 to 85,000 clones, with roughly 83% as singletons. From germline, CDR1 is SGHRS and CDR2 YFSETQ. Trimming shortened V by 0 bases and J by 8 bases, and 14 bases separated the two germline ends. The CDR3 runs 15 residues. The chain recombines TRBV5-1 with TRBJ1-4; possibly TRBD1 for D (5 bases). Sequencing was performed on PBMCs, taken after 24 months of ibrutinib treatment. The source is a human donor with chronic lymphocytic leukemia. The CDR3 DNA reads TGCGCCAGCAGCTTGGTGCCAGGGAGTTTCGAAAAACTGTTTTTT. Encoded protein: CASSLVPGSFEKLFF. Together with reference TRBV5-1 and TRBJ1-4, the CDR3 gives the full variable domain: KAGVTQTPRYLIKTRGQQVTLSCSPISGHRSVSWYQQTPGQGLQFLFEYFSETQRNKGNFPGRFSGRQFSNSRSEMNVSTLELGDSALYLCASSLVPGSFEKLFFGSGTQLSVL.